This T cell receptor (beta chain) emerged from a study of identical twins. Study findings and constraints: Modelling approaches yielded underestimates of out-of-frame TCR alpha sharing between monozygotic twins. Researchers reported excess low generation probability among twin-shared out-of-frame alpha sequences. There were fewer insertions in abundant cord blood beta clonotypes, but memory repertoires showed no such pattern.

Trimming removed 5 bases from V and 5 bases from J; junction bases left unmatched: 4. Germline V lookup: CDR1 SGHTA, CDR2 FQGNSA. CDR3 length: 15 amino acids. This clonotype was seen a few times. Antigen: not known. A template switching step contributed a universal primer site, while unique molecular identifiers were present in the cDNA. MiXCR, applied by TCRdb to the 5' RACE reads, yields one record per CDR3 protein. This sample has about 330,000 distinct CDR3 sequences, with approximately 13% found just once. These data were also reused for a study on yellow fever vaccine responses in identical twins.

The chain joins TRBV7-2 to TRBJ2-3; 13 nucleotides align to TRBD2. This TCR was recovered from a woman aged 18-30 years in good health. The sequencing sample was made of CD8+ T cells sorted from blood. The CDR3 DNA follows: TGTGCCAGCAGCAGGACTAGCGGGGGAATAGATACGCAGTATTTT. Protein sequence: CASSRTSGGIDTQYF.